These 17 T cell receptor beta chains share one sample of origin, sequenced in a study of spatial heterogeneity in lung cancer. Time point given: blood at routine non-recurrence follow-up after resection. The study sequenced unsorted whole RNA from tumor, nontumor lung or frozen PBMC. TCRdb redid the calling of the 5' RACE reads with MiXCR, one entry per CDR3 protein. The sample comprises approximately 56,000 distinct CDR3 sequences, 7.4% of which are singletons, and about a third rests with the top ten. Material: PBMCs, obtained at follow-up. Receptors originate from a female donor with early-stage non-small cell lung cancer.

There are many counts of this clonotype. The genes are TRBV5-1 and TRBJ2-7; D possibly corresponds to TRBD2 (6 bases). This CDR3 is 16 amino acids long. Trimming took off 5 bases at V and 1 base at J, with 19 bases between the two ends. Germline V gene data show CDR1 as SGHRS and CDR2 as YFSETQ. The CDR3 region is CASRLGMRGVSYEQYF. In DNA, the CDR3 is TGCGCCAGCAGACTAGGTATGCGGGGCGTATCCTACGAGCAGTACTTC.

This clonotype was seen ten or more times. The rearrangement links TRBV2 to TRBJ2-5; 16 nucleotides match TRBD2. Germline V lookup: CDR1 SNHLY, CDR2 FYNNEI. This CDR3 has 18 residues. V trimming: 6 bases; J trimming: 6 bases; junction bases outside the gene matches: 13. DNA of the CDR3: TGTGCCAGCAGCACCTCCGGGACTAGCGGGGGGGCCGTGAAGACCCAGTACTTC. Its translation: CASSTSGTSGGAVKTQYF.

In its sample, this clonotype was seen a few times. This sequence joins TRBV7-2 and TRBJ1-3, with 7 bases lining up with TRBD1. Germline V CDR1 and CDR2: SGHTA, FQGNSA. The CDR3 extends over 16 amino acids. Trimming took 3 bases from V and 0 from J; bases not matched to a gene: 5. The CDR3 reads CASSFGTAYSGNTIYF. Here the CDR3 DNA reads TGTGCCAGCAGCTTCGGGACAGCTTACTCTGGAAACACCATATATTTT.

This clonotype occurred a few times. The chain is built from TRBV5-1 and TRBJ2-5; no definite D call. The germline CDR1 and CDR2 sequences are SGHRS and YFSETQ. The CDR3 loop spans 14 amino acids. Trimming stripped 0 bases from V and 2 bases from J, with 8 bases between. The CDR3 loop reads CASSLVGLQETQYF. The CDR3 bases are TGCGCCAGCAGCTTGGTCGGATTACAAGAGACCCAGTACTTC.

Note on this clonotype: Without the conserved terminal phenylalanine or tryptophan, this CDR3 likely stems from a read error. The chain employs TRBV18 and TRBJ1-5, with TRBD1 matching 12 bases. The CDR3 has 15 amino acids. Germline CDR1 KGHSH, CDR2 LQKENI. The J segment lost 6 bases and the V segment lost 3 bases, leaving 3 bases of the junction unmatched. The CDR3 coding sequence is TGTGCCAGCTCACCGGGACAGGGGGCGGGTCAGCCCCAGCATTAT. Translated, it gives CASSPGQGAGQPQHY.

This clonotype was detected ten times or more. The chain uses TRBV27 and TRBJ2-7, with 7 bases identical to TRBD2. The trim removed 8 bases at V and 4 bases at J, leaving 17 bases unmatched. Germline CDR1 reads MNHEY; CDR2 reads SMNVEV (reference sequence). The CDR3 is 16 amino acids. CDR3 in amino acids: CASGGLSAGSLYEQYF. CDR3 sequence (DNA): TGTGCCAGCGGGGGATTGTCAGCGGGGAGTCTTTACGAGCAGTACTTC.

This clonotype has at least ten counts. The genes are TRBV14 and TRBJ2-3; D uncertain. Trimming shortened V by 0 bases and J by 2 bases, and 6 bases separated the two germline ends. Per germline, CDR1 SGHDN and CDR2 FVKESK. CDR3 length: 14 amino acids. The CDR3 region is CASSQDAATDTQYF. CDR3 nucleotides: TGTGCCAGCAGCCAAGATGCAGCCACAGATACGCAGTATTTT.

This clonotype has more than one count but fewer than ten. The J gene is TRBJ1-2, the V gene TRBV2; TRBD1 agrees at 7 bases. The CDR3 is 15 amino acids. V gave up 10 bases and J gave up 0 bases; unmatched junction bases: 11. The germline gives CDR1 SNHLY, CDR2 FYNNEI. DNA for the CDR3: TGTGCCACCTATAGTCCGGACAGGACTAACTATGGCTACACCTTC. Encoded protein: CATYSPDRTNYGYTF.

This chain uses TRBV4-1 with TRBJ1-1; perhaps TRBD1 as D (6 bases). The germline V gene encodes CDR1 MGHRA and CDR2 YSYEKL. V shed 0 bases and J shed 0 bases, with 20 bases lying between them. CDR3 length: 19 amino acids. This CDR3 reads CASSQDPSLQGILNTEAFF. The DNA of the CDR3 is TGCGCCAGCAGCCAAGATCCTTCCCTACAGGGAATACTGAACACTGAAGCTTTCTTT.

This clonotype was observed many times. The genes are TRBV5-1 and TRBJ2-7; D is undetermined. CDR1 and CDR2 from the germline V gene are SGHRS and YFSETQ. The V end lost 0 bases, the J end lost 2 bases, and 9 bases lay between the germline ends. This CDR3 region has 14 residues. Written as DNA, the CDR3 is TGCGCCAGCAGCTTGGCACGTAAGCCCTACGAGCAGTACTTC. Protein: CASSLARKPYEQYF. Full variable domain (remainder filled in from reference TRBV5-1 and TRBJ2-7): KAGVTQTPRYLIKTRGQQVTLSCSPISGHRSVSWYQQTPGQGLQFLFEYFSETQRNKGNFPGRFSGRQFSNSRSEMNVSTLELGDSALYLCASSLARKPYEQYFGPGTRLTVT.

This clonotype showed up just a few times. For the CDR3, the DNA is TGTGCCAGCAGTTATAACGGGGGGGGTACGCAGTATTTT. It yields the protein CASSYNGGGTQYF. The chain uses TRBV6-5 and TRBJ2-3; TRBD2 matches 8 bases. V shed 3 bases, J shed 8 bases, and the junction held 4 bases outside the gene matches. From germline, CDR1 is MNHEY and CDR2 SVGAGI. CDR3 size: 13 residues.

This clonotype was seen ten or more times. As DNA, the CDR3 is TGCGCCAGCAGTCAAAGGCAGGATATCATCTCCTACGAGCAGTACTTC. Protein product: CASSQRQDIISYEQYF. The chain employs TRBV23-1 and TRBJ2-7; no definite D call. TRBV23-1 is labeled an ORF, and its function is uncertain. V was trimmed by 2 bases and J by 0 bases, leaving 14 bases between them. The length of the CDR3 is 16 residues.

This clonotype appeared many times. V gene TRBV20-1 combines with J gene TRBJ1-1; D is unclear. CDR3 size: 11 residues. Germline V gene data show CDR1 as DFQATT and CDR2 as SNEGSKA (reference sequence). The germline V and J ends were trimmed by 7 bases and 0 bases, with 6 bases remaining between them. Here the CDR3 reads CSVPVNTEAFF. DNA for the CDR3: TGCAGTGTTCCAGTGAACACTGAAGCTTTCTTT.

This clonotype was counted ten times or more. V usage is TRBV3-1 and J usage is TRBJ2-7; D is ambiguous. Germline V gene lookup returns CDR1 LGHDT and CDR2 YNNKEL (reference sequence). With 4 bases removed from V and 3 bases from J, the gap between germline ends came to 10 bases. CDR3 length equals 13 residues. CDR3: CASSLLGIYEQYF. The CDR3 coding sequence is TGTGCCAGCAGCCTTTTAGGAATCTACGAGCAGTACTTC.

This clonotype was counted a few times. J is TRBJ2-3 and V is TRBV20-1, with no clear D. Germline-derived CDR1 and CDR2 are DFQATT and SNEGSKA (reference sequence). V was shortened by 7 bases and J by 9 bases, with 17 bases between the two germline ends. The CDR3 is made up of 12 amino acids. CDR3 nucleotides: TGCAGTGTTTTATCTCAGGAGTCGACGCAGTATTTT. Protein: CSVLSQESTQYF.

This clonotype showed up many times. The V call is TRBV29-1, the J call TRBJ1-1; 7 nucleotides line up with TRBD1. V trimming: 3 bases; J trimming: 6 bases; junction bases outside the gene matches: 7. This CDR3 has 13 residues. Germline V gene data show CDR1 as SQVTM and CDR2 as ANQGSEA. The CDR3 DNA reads TGCAGCGTTGATCGCAGGGGGGGCCCTGAAGCTTTCTTT. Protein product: CSVDRRGGPEAFF. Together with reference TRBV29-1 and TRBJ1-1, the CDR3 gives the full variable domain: SAVISQKPSRDICQRGTSLTIQCQVDSQVTMMFWYRQQPGQSLTLIATANQGSEATYESGFVIDKFPISRPNLTFSTLTVSNMSPEDSSIYLCSVDRRGGPEAFFGQGTRLTVV.

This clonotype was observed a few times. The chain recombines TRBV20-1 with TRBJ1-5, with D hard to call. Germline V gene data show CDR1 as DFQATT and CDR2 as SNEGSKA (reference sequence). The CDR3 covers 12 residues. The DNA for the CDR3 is TGCAGCCCTAACAGAGTCAATCAGCCCCAGCATTTT. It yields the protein CSPNRVNQPQHF.